Listed below are T cell receptor beta chains from one sample, sequenced in a study of T cell changes during pregnancy in multiple sclerosis. Assay: immunoSEQ multiplex PCR; the TCRdb copy retains only in-frame clones and omits some. This sample has approximately 61,000 clones, with approximately 90% found just once. Sequenced here: peripheral blood, sampled after pregnancy. The receptor source for this set is a female donor in good health, enrolled as a control in a pregnancy study. The CDR3 runs from the conserved cysteine through the conserved F or W. A D gene is named only where the DNA matches it firmly. Clone size is shown for a subset of rows, as once, few, many or a class of expanded clone.

clone size	V gene	J gene	D gene	CDR3 DNA	CDR3 protein
NA	TRBV19	TRBJ2-5	NA	TGTGCCAGTAGTTTAGGGGCGGAGACCCAGTACTTC	CASSLGAETQYF
once	TRBV5-1	TRBJ2-7	TRBD2	TGCGCCAGCAGCTTGGCCCCTAGCGGGGGCTCCTACGAGCAGTACTTC	CASSLAPSGGSYEQYF
NA	TRBV30	TRBJ2-1	TRBD1	TGTGCCTCCCTCCGGACAGGGTCAGATTATGAGCAGTTCTTC	CASLRTGSDYEQFF
once	TRBV6-1	TRBJ1-4	NA	TGTGCCAGCAGGTCGGGAAGGGAGGATGAAAAACTGTTTTTT	CASRSGREDEKLFF
NA	TRBV6-1	TRBJ2-7	NA	TGTGCCAGCAGTGAAACCTCCTTCGACTATTACGAGCAGTACTTC	CASSETSFDYYEQYF
NA	TRBV4-1	TRBJ1-4	TRBD1	TGCGCCAGCAGCTCCCGGGACAGGGCTGAAAAACTGTTTTTT	CASSSRDRAEKLFF
NA	TRBV28	TRBJ1-5	NA	TGTGCCAGCAGTTTTATGGGTTTGACTGATCAGCCCCAGCATTTT	CASSFMGLTDQPQHF
NA	TRBV6-1	TRBJ1-4	NA	TGTGCCAGCAGTCCTCTAAGGGGGAACGAAAAACTGTTTTTT	CASSPLRGNEKLFF
NA	TRBV29-1	TRBJ2-4	TRBD2	TGCAGCGTCGCGGGGGGGACAGTCGAAAACATTCAGTACTTC	CSVAGGTVENIQYF
NA	TRBV6-5	TRBJ1-3	NA	TGTGCCAGCAGCTACCGAGGGGGAAACACCATATATTTT	CASSYRGGNTIYF
NA	TRBV10-3	TRBJ1-1	NA	TGTGCCATCAGTGAGGGACAGAACACTGAAGCTTTCTTT	CAISEGQNTEAFF
medium-sized	TRBV4-2	TRBJ2-2	NA	TGTGCCAGCAGCCAAGGAGATAACGGGGAGCTGTTTTTT	CASSQGDNGELFF
NA	TRBV6-6	TRBJ2-5	NA	TGTGCCAGCAGTTCCGGCGGGGGCGCATACCAAGAGACCCAGTACTTC	CASSSGGGAYQETQYF
NA	TRBV6-1	TRBJ2-1	NA	TGTGCCAGCAGTGACGCCCCAAGGGGGTACAATGAGCAGTTCTTC	CASSDAPRGYNEQFF
NA	TRBV4-3	TRBJ1-3	NA	TGCGCCAGCAGCCAGACCGCGGCCTCTGGAAACACCATATATTTT	CASSQTAASGNTIYF
NA	TRBV7-9	TRBJ2-1	NA	TGTGCCAGCAGCTTAGGATTAACGGGGGACCAGGATGAGCAGTTCTTC	CASSLGLTGDQDEQFF
NA	TRBV9	TRBJ1-1	NA	TGTGCCAGCAGCGTAAAGGCAGGTCCAGGTACTGAAGCTTTCTTT	CASSVKAGPGTEAFF
NA	TRBV19	TRBJ1-3	TRBD1	TGTGCCAGTACGTCGCAAGGGGGCCGGGGAAACACCATATATTTT	CASTSQGGRGNTIYF
NA	TRBV5-4	TRBJ1-3	TRBD1	TGTGCCAGCAGTCGTCCTACAGGGGAAAGAGGAAACACCATATATTTT	CASSRPTGERGNTIYF
NA	TRBV4-2	TRBJ2-7	TRBD2	TGTGCCAGCAGCCAGGGACTAGCGGGGGCGGAGCAGTACTTC	CASSQGLAGAEQYF
NA	TRBV28	TRBJ2-1	TRBD2	TGTGCCAGCAGTTTTGGACTAGCGGGCCCCGGGGAGCAGTTCTTC	CASSFGLAGPGEQFF
NA	TRBV28	TRBJ2-7	NA	TGTGCCAGCACCTTCATACTAGGCTACGAGCAGTACTTC	CASTFILGYEQYF
once	TRBV11-2	TRBJ1-1	NA	TGTGCCAGCAGCTCCCGGCGGGCCTTGGTTTATACTGAAGCTTTCTTT	CASSSRRALVYTEAFF
NA	TRBV5-4	TRBJ1-2	TRBD1	TGTGCCAGCGGACCCGGGACAGGGGACTATGGCTACACCTTC	CASGPGTGDYGYTF
NA	TRBV7-9	TRBJ2-7	NA	TGTGCCAGCAGTTTTCTAATGGGAGCCAAAGTTTATCCCTACGAGCAGTACTTC	CASSFLMGAKVYPYEQYF
NA	TRBV5-6	TRBJ2-7	TRBD2	TGTGCCAGCAGCTTCCTAGCGGGGGGGATCTACGAGCAGTACTTC	CASSFLAGGIYEQYF
NA	TRBV6-5	TRBJ2-1	TRBD2	TGTGCCAGCAGACTAGCGGGGAGCTACAATGAGCAGTTCTTC	CASRLAGSYNEQFF
NA	TRBV11-3	TRBJ2-1	NA	TGTGCCAGCAGCTTCGACCACCGGGATAACAATGAGCAGTTCTTC	CASSFDHRDNNEQFF
NA	TRBV6-6	TRBJ2-1	TRBD2	TGTGCCAGCAGTAACTTTCCGGGACTAGGAAATGAGCAGTTCTTC	CASSNFPGLGNEQFF
NA	TRBV11-2	TRBJ2-5	NA	TGTGCCAGCAGTTCGTCCGGGCAAGAGACCCAGTACTTC	CASSSSGQETQYF
NA	TRBV9	TRBJ2-1	NA	TGTGCCAGCAGCGTAGCTCACCGGGTTCACAATGAGCAGTTCTTC	CASSVAHRVHNEQFF
NA	TRBV2	TRBJ2-5	NA	TGTGCCAGCAGTGAAGCCCGAGAGACCCAGTACTTC	CASSEARETQYF
NA	TRBV7-9	TRBJ1-4	TRBD1	TGTGCCAGCAGCCCCGGACAGGGGGCCTTTAATGAAAAACTGTTTTTT	CASSPGQGAFNEKLFF
NA	TRBV11-3	TRBJ2-7	TRBD1	TGTGCCAGCAGCTTAGGACAGGGGGCCTACTACGAGCAGTACTTC	CASSLGQGAYYEQYF
NA	TRBV28	TRBJ2-3	NA	TGTGCCAGCAGTCCCCTAGGGGAATACACAGATACGCAGTATTTT	CASSPLGEYTDTQYF
NA	TRBV27	TRBJ1-5	NA	TGTGCCAGCAGTTTCCATAATCAGCCCCAGCATTTT	CASSFHNQPQHF
NA	TRBV4-1	TRBJ2-7	NA	TGCGCCAGCAGCCCTAAGGAGTTGGCCGGCGAGCAGTACTTC	CASSPKELAGEQYF
NA	TRBV6-5	TRBJ2-3	NA	TGTGCCAGCAGTTACTCGTCCGCAGGCCTCACAGATACGCAGTATTTT	CASSYSSAGLTDTQYF
NA	TRBV30	TRBJ1-3	NA	TGTGCCTGGTCAAGGGACTCAAGGGGAGACACCATATATTTT	CAWSRDSRGDTIYF
NA	TRBV7-8	TRBJ1-6	NA	TGTGCCAGCAGCTTAACTCAACCATATAATTCACCCCTCCACTTT	CASSLTQPYNSPLHF
NA	TRBV2	TRBJ2-3	NA	TGTGCCAGCACCCTTGACTACACCTCTAGCACAGATACGCAGTATTTT	CASTLDYTSSTDTQYF
NA	TRBV4-3	TRBJ1-2	NA	TGCGCCAGCAGCCAAGAATACAGCAACTATGGCTACACCTTC	CASSQEYSNYGYTF
NA	TRBV7-7	TRBJ2-5	TRBD2	TGTGCCAGCGGGAGCGGGAGGGCCCAAGAGACCCAGTACTTC	CASGSGRAQETQYF
once	TRBV7-9	TRBJ1-4	TRBD1	TGTGCCAGCAGCCCCGGGACAGGGGGGAATGAAAAACTGTTTTTT	CASSPGTGGNEKLFF
NA	TRBV29-1	TRBJ1-1	NA	TGCAGCGTGGCCAGGGGCACTGAAGCTTTCTTT	CSVARGTEAFF
NA	TRBV6-6	TRBJ2-7	TRBD1	TGTGCCAGCAGAGACGGGACAGGGACCTACGAGCAGTACTTC	CASRDGTGTYEQYF
once	TRBV7-6	TRBJ2-2	TRBD1	TGTGCCAGCAGCTTAGGACGGACAGGGGCCTATACTAACACCGGGGAGCTGTTTTTT	CASSLGRTGAYTNTGELFF
NA	TRBV6-1	TRBJ2-3	NA	TGTGCCATCGGTCGGTACGCAGATACGCAGTATTTT	CAIGRYADTQYF
NA	TRBV6-6	TRBJ1-2	NA	TGTGCCAGCAGTTATCACGAGGCTGTGCAAGGCTACACCTTC	CASSYHEAVQGYTF
NA	TRBV18	TRBJ2-7	NA	TGTGCCAGCTCACAGGGGGCCGGGAGCTCCTACGAGCAGTACTTC	CASSQGAGSSYEQYF
NA	TRBV9	TRBJ2-2	TRBD2	TGTGCCAGCAGCTCAACGGGACTAGCGGTCACCGGGGAGCTGTTTTTT	CASSSTGLAVTGELFF
NA	TRBV10-3	TRBJ1-1	NA	TGTGCCATCAGGACAGACTTGAACACTGAAGCTTTCTTT	CAIRTDLNTEAFF
few	TRBV7-2	TRBJ2-7	TRBD2	TGTGCCAGCAGCCTCGTGGAGGCGGGAGGCTACGAGCAGTACTTC	CASSLVEAGGYEQYF
NA	TRBV6-5	TRBJ1-5	NA	TGTGCCAGCAGCCCCACGGGGGAACCCAATCAGCCCCAGCATTTT	CASSPTGEPNQPQHF
NA	TRBV27	TRBJ1-1	NA	TGTGCCAGCAGTTTATGGGGGGGTGAAGCTTTCTTT	CASSLWGGEAFF
NA	TRBV7-2	TRBJ2-1	TRBD2	TGTGCCAGCAGCCAATGGGGACTAGACAATGAGCAGTTCTTC	CASSQWGLDNEQFF
NA	TRBV19	TRBJ2-1	TRBD1	TGTGCCAGTAGTACAAACAGGGGCAACGGTCCGGTGCAGTTCTTC	CASSTNRGNGPVQFF
NA	TRBV4-3	TRBJ2-7	NA	TGCGCCAGCAGCCCAAGTTGGGGCCCTTACGAGCAGTACTTC	CASSPSWGPYEQYF
NA	TRBV9	TRBJ1-5	TRBD1	TGTGCCAGCAGCGCAGGGACAGGGGTCGCGCAGCCCCAGCATTTT	CASSAGTGVAQPQHF